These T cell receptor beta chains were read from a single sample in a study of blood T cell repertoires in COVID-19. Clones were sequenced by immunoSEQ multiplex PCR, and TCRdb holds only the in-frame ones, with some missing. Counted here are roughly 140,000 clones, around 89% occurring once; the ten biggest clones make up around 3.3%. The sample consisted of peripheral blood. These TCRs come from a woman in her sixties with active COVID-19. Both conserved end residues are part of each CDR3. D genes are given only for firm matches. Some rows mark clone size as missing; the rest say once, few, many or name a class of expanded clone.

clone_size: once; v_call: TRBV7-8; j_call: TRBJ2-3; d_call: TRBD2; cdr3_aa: CASSFKLAGAGDTQYF; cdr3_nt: TGTGCCAGCAGCTTTAAACTAGCGGGAGCAGGAGATACGCAGTATTTT
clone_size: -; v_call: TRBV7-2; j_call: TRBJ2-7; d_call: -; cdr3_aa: CASSLAQGNIHEQYF; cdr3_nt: TGTGCCAGCAGCCTTGCCCAGGGGAATATCCACGAGCAGTACTTC
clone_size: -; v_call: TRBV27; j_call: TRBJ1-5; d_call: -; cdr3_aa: CASSFFSGDQPQHF; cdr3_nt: TGTGCCAGCAGTTTCTTCTCCGGGGATCAGCCCCAGCATTTT
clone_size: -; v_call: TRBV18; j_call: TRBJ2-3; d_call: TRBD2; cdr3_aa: CASSQREGPIRF; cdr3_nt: TGTGCCAGCTCACAGCGGGAGGGCCCGATCCGGTTT
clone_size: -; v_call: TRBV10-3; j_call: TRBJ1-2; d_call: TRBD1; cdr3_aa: CAIRPGQSDYGYTF; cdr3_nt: TGTGCCATCAGGCCGGGACAGTCTGACTATGGCTACACCTTC
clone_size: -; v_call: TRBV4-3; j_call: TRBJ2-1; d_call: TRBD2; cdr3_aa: CASSSAGGYNEQFF; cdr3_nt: TGCGCCAGCAGCTCAGCGGGAGGCTACAATGAGCAGTTCTTC
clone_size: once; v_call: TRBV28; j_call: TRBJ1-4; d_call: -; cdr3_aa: CASRAFRGKLFF; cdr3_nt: TGTGCCAGCAGGGCTTTCAGAGGCAAACTGTTTTTT
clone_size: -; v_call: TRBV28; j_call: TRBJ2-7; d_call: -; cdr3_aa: CASSLFGQGQEQYF; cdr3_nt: TGTGCCAGCAGTTTATTTGGGCAGGGGCAAGAGCAGTACTTC
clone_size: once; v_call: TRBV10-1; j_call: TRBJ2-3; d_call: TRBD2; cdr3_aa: CASSGLAGFITDTQYF; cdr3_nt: TGCGCCAGCAGCGGACTAGCGGGGTTTATCACAGATACGCAGTATTTT
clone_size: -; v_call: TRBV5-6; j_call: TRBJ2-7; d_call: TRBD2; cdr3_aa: CASSLAPSGISYEQYF; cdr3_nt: TGTGCCAGCAGCTTGGCCCCTAGCGGAATCTCCTACGAGCAGTACTTC
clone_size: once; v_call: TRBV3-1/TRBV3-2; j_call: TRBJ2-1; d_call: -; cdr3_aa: CASSQGLAGTPYNEQFF; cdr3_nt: TGTGCCAGCAGCCAAGGTCTCGCGGGAACCCCTTACAATGAGCAGTTCTTC
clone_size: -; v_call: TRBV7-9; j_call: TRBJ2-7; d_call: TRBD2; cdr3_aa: CASSPRASGGQSSYEQYF; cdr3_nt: TGTGCCAGCAGCCCTCGGGCTAGCGGGGGACAAAGCTCCTACGAGCAGTACTTC
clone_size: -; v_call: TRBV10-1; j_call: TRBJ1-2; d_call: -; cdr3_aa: CASSDQSGGLLGYTF; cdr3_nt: TGCGCCAGCAGTGACCAGTCCGGGGGTTTGTTAGGCTACACCTTC
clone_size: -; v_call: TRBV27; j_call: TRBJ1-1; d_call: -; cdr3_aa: CASSFRNTEAFF; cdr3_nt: TGTGCCAGCAGTTTTAGGAACACTGAAGCTTTCTTT
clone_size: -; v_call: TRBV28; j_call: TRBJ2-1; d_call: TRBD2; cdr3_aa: CASSYTSGSSYNEQFF; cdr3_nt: TGTGCCAGCAGTTACACTAGCGGGAGCTCCTACAATGAGCAGTTCTTC
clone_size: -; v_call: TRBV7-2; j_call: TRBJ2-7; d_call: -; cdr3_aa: CASSLGLGSSYEQYF; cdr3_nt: TGTGCCAGCAGCTTAGGGCTGGGGAGCTCCTACGAGCAGTACTTC
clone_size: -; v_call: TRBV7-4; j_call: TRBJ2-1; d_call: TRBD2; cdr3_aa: CASSLEVAGGYNEQFF; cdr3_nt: TGTGCCAGCAGCTTAGAGGTAGCGGGGGGTTACAATGAGCAGTTCTTC
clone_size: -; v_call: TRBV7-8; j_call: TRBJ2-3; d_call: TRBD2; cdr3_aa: CASSPTSGYTDTQYF; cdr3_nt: TGTGCCAGCAGCCCGACTAGCGGATACACAGATACGCAGTATTTT
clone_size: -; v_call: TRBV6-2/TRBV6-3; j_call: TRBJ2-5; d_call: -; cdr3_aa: CASSSDTQETQYF; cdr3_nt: TGTGCCAGCAGTTCGGACACTCAAGAGACCCAGTACTTC
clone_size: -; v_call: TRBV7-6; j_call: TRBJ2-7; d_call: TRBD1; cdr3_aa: CASSLAPTGGIYEQYF; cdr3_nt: TGTGCCAGCAGCTTAGCGCCGACAGGGGGGATCTACGAGCAGTACTTC
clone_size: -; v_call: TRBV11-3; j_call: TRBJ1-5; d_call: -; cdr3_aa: CASSLGGGTGGQPQHF; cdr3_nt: TGTGCCAGCAGCTTAGGAGGGGGGACGGGAGGTCAGCCCCAGCATTTT
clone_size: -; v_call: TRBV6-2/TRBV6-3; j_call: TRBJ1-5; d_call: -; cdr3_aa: CASSYWEVSNQPQHF; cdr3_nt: TGTGCCAGCAGTTACTGGGAGGTTAGCAATCAGCCCCAGCATTTT
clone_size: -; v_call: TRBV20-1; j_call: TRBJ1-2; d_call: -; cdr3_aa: CSARIRGRYTF; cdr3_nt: TGCAGTGCCCGGATTCGGGGTCGCTACACCTTC
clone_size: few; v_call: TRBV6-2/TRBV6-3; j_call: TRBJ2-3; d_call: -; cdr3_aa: CASSYVLGGVKTDTQYF; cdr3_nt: TGTGCCAGCAGTTACGTACTTGGAGGGGTCAAAACAGATACGCAGTATTTT
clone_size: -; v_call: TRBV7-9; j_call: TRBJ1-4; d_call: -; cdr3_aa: CASSFIQGATNEKLFF; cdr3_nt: TGTGCCAGCAGCTTTATCCAGGGTGCAACTAATGAAAAACTGTTTTTT
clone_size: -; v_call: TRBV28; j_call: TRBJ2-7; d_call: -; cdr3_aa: CASSIRAYEQYF; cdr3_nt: TGTGCCAGCAGTATTAGAGCCTACGAGCAGTACTTC
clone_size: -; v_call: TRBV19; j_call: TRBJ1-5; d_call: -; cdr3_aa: CASSIRGEGVSQPQHF; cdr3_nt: TGTGCCAGTAGTATAAGGGGGGAGGGGGTAAGTCAGCCCCAGCATTTT
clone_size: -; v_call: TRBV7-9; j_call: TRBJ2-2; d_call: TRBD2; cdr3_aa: CASSWKLAVNTGELFF; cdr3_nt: TGTGCCAGCAGCTGGAAACTAGCGGTGAACACCGGGGAGCTGTTTTTT
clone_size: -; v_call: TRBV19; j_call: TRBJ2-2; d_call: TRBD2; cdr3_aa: CASSIKGSGRWGTGELFF; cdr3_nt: TGTGCCAGTAGTATTAAGGGGAGCGGGAGATGGGGCACCGGGGAGCTGTTTTTT
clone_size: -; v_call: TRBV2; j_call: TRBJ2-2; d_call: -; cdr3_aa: CASIMTDTNTGELFF; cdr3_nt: TGTGCCAGCATTATGACAGATACGAACACCGGGGAGCTGTTTTTT
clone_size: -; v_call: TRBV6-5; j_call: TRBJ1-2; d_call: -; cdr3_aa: CASRGVQGGNGYTF; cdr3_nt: TGTGCCAGCAGGGGGGTCCAGGGAGGGAATGGCTACACCTTC
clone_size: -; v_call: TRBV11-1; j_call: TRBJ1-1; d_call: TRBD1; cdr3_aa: CASSRTGSGTEAFF; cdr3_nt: TGTGCCAGCAGCAGGACAGGGTCGGGAACTGAAGCTTTCTTT
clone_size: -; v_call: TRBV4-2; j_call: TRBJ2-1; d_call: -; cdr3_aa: CASSPTGPYNEQFF; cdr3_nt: TGTGCCAGCAGCCCTACAGGGCCGTACAATGAGCAGTTCTTC
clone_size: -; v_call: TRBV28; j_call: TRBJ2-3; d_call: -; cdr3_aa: CASSLLAGDTDTQYF; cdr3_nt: TGTGCCAGCAGTTTATTAGCAGGGGACACAGATACGCAGTATTTT
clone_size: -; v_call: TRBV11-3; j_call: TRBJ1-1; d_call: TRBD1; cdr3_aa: CASSLESQDRVNTEAFF; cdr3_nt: TGTGCCAGCAGCTTAGAATCCCAAGACAGGGTGAACACTGAAGCTTTCTTT
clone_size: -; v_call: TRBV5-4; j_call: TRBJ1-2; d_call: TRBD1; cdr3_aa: CASSLVGQNYGYTF; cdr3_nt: TGTGCCAGCAGCTTGGTGGGACAGAACTATGGCTACACCTTC
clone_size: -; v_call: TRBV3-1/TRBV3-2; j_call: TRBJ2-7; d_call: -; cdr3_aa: CASSQYSYEQYF; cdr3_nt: TGTGCCAGCAGCCAGTACAGCTACGAGCAGTACTTC
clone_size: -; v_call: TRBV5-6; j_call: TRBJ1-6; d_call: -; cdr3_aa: CASSSQAGPYARTLHF; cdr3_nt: TGTGCCAGCAGCTCGCAGGCAGGGCCTTACGCGAGGACCCTCCACTTT
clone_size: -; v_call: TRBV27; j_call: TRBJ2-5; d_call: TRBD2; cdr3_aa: CASSSTPGGETQYF; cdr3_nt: TGTGCCAGCAGCTCGACCCCCGGGGGGGAGACCCAGTACTTC
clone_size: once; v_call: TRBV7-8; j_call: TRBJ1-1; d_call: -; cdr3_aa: CASSLQGRNTEAFF; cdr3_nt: TGTGCCAGCAGCTTACAGGGAAGGAACACTGAAGCTTTCTTT
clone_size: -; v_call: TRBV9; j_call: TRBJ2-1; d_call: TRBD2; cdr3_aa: CASSVLAGKGEQFF; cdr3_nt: TGTGCCAGCAGCGTCTTAGCGGGAAAGGGTGAGCAGTTCTTC
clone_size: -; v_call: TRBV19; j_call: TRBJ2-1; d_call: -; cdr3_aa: CASSIDLAPQEQFF; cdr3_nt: TGTGCCAGTAGTATAGATCTAGCCCCTCAAGAGCAGTTCTTC
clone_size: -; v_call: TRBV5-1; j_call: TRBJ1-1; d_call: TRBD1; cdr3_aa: CASSWTSGTANTEAFF; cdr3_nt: TGCGCCAGCAGCTGGACATCCGGGACAGCGAACACTGAAGCTTTCTTT
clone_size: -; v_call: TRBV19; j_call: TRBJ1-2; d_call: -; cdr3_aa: CASSTRGTLYGYTF; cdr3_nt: TGTGCCAGTAGTACCAGGGGCACCCTCTATGGCTACACCTTC
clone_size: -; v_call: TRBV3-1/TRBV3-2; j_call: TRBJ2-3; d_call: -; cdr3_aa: CASSPRTVDTQYF; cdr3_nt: TGTGCCAGCAGCCCGAGGACAGTAGATACGCAGTATTTT
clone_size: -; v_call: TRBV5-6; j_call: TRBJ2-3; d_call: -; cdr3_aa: CASSLTRASDTQYF; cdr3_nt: TGTGCCAGCAGCTTGACCAGGGCGTCAGATACGCAGTATTTT